This TCR beta chain was retrieved from a study of cytomegalovirus exposure and HLA in healthy donors. Study findings and constraints: Per a later analysis, about 18,000 TCR beta sequences showed association with HLA alleles at 0.05 false discovery rate. Overall, approximately 150 TCR beta chains were annotated as cytomegalovirus-associated. Sequencing likely caused a cluster of highly shared sequence variants.

13 Jbeta primers and 60 Vbeta primers were used for the PCR. Sequencing was performed with immunoSEQ multiplex PCR; in TCRdb, only in-frame clones are kept and a portion is missing. The table has 150,000 to 200,000 clones, about 75% seen once. On this clone itself: What it recognizes is unknown.

The CDR3 is 16 amino acids. Germline CDR1 and CDR2: LGHNA and YSLEER. The V and J ends lost 4 bases and 0 bases, in that order; junction bases with no gene match: 6. J is TRBJ2-3 and V is TRBV4-3; 8 nucleotides line up with TRBD1. The material sequenced was PBMCs. The origin of this receptor is a middle-aged woman in good health and CMV-seropositive. The DNA for the CDR3 is TGCGCCAGCAGCCCAGACAGGGGATGGAGCACAGATACGCAGTATTTT. It yields the protein CASSPDRGWSTDTQYF.